This TCR beta chain was sequenced during a study of blood T cell repertoires in COVID-19 (dated by TCRdb to 2019 to 2021). For context, the study as a whole: Collaborator samples came from the United States, Italy and Spain and covered acute and convalescent phases of COVID-19. The material from the prospective study consisted of cDNA or gDNA derived from T cells, B-cell-depleted T cells, or PBMCs. Subjects who had been exposed to COVID-19, were actively infected with it, or had recovered from it provided the deeply sampled blood TCRbeta repertoires that made up the dataset. The repertoires were made available in a free public database intended to serve as a resource for research on the immune response to SARS-CoV-2. The samples were drawn from two sources: the first 160 participants of the ongoing ImmuneRACE study, and 1,200 or so subjects contributed by 6 global collaborators. The sample metadata nearly always contained a de-identified subject ID, COVID-19 status, age in years and sex. Where available, HLA class I and class II types were taken from metadata supplied by the sample provider and were not determined by assay-based typing. Study-wide findings and limitations: The amount of clinical and demographic metadata varied by source and participant and was provided uncurated.

The immunoSEQ Assay, a bias-controlled multiplex PCR, was used to amplify TCRbeta CDR3 regions from genomic DNA. Regarding the original processing steps: Within the assay, amplification of reference gene primers was used to estimate how many nucleated cells each sample contained. To quantify the absolute abundance of each unique TCRbeta CDR3 rearrangement, sequence reads were collapsed and filtered. For each sample, productive Simpson clonality was calculated by taking the square root of Simpson's diversity index across productive rearrangements. The source is immuneACCESS, and TCRdb retained only in-frame sequences with V and J called. Part of the clones is not carried over; for the studies checked, unresolved V genes explain less than half of this, and the remainder is unexplained. The D gene and trimming were derived from the DNA, and the V and J assignments and clone size from that table. This sample holds over 200,000 clones; approximately 91% were observed only once. The ten top clones hold around 0.7% of the sample.

The CDR3 measures 17 amino acids from cysteine to phenylalanine. Only the CDR3 part of the read is kept: 51 bases, read in frame from the first base. Unmatched junction bases come to 11, with V trimmed by 4 bases and J by 1 base. The germline V gene encodes CDR1 LGHNA and CDR2 YSLEER. Worth noting for this clone: Its antigen target is currently unknown. Base-call qualities are not available, and no considerably larger clone is one nucleotide away.

The collaborating institutions used their own protocols to collect whole blood in K2EDTA tubes. Collaborator samples were shipped for TCRbeta analysis as frozen whole blood, isolated PBMCs, or DNA extracted from either sample type. Sequencing used peripheral blood. The V and J genes are TRBV4-3 and TRBJ2-7, and 9 junction bases match TRBD1. The TCR originated in a man aged 35 to 55 with acute or convalescent COVID-19. The DNA sequence is TGCGCCAGCAGCCCTACAGGGGGCACGCACCGTTCCTACGAGCAGTACTTC. The translation is CASSPTGGTHRSYEQYF.